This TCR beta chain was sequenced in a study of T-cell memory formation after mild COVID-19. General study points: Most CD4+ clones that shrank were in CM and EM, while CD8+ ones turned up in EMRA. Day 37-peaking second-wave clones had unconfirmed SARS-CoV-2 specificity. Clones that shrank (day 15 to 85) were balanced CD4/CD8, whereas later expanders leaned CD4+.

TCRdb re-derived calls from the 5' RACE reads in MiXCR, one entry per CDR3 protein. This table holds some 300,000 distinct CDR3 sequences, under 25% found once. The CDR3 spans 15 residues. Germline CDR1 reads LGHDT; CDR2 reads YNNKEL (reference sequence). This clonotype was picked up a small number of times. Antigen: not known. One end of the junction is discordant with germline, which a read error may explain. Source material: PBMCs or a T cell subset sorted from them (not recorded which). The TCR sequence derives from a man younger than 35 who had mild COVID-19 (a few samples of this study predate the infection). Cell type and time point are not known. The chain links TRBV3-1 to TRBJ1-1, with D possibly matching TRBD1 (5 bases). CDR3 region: CASSQDIGAAEGFHF. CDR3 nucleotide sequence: TGTGCCAGCAGCCAAGATATTGGGGCGGCCGAGGGGTTCCACTTT.